Below, 10 T cell receptor beta chains from the same sample are listed, as sequenced in a study of blood T cell repertoires in COVID-19. Clones were read by immunoSEQ multiplex PCR, and TCRdb kept only the in-frame ones, dropping some. The sample records around 250,000 clones, around 82% being singletons. Sequenced material: peripheral blood. The receptors here all came from a woman younger than 35 with acute or convalescent COVID-19.

The chain joins TRBV19 to TRBJ1-2; no clear D gene. V was clipped by 2 bases and J by 4 bases, with 11 bases between them. The CDR3 extends over 14 amino acids. Per the germline V gene, CDR1 is LNHDA and CDR2 is SQIVND (reference sequence). CDR3 sequence (DNA): TGTGCCAGTAGTATACAATACAACAGCTATGGCTACACCTTC. This gives the protein CASSIQYNSYGYTF.

The V call is TRBV9, the J call TRBJ1-2; no clear D gene. Looked up from germline, CDR1 is SGDLS and CDR2 is YYNGEE. This CDR3 has 15 residues. V was cut by 0 bases and J by 3 bases, with 12 bases left in between. The CDR3 DNA reads TGTGCCAGCAGCGTAGAAGTCAGGCCGGACTATGGCTACACCTTC. Amino acids: CASSVEVRPDYGYTF.

J is TRBJ2-5 and V is TRBV7-9; D is perhaps TRBD1 (6 bases). Trimming pared 2 bases from V and 5 bases from J, leaving 21 bases between. Germline assignment: CDR1 SEHNR and CDR2 FQNEAQ (reference sequence). This CDR3 is 17 amino acids long. CDR3 amino acids: CASSLPRTTGMLETQYF. The CDR3 DNA follows: TGTGCCAGCAGCTTACCACGAACAACAGGGATGTTGGAGACCCAGTACTTC.

This rearrangement joins TRBV2 to TRBJ2-7; a possible D gene is TRBD2 (5 bases). V gave up 4 bases and J gave up 1 base, with 14 bases separating them. Germline V gene lookup returns CDR1 SNHLY and CDR2 FYNNEI. There are 15 residues in the CDR3. The CDR3 loop reads CASSALALRSYEQYF. The CDR3 DNA reads TGTGCCAGCAGTGCCCTAGCTCTACGATCCTACGAGCAGTACTTC.

The chain has TRBV27 and TRBJ1-5; D uncertain. The germline CDR1 and CDR2 sequences are MNHEY and SMNVEV (reference sequence). The CDR3 has 14 residues. Between the trimmed V and J ends, which lost 1 base and 2 bases, there was a span of 6 bases. CDR3 nucleotide sequence: TGTGCCAGCAGTTTATGGGCCGGCAATCAGCCCCAGCATTTT. Residues: CASSLWAGNQPQHF.

The chain recombines TRBV11-2 with TRBJ2-1; D unclear. Germline V gene lookup returns CDR1 SGHAT and CDR2 FQNNGV. Deletions cut 1 base from V and 5 bases from J, with 9 bases between. The CDR3 has 14 residues. CDR3 DNA sequence: TGTGCCAGCAGCTTAGTTAGGCGGAACAATGAGCAGTTCTTC. Translated, it gives CASSLVRRNNEQFF.

The rearrangement uses TRBV18 and TRBJ1-5; D possibly corresponds to TRBD1 (5 bases). The CDR3 sequence is 15 residues long. The V end lost 6 bases, the J end lost 8 bases, and 20 bases lay between the germline ends. Germline V gene data show CDR1 as KGHSH and CDR2 as LQKENI. The CDR3 sequence is CASSNSQAGPEPQHF. CDR3 sequence (DNA): TGTGCCAGCTCCAATTCCCAAGCGGGGCCGGAGCCCCAGCATTTT.

The V call is TRBV6-5, the J call TRBJ2-7, with 8 bases identical to TRBD2. Germline V gene sequence: CDR1 MNHEY, CDR2 SVGAGI. CDR3 size: 13 residues. V lost 8 bases, J lost 5 bases, and 8 bases stayed unmatched. The CDR3: CASQRAGGDEQYF. In nucleotides, the CDR3 is TGTGCCAGCCAAAGGGCGGGAGGCGACGAGCAGTACTTC.

The chain couples TRBV5-8 to TRBJ2-1, with D perhaps TRBD1 (6 bases). Germline CDR1 is SGHTS and CDR2 is YDEGEE. V was shortened by 4 bases and J by 0 bases, with 11 bases between the two germline ends. The CDR3 is 15 residues long. The CDR3 DNA sequence: TGTGCCAGCAGCGATGACAGGTACTCCTACAATGAGCAGTTCTTC. It encodes CASSDDRYSYNEQFF.

V gene TRBV4-3 combines with J gene TRBJ2-7; 7 nucleotides agree with TRBD1. Germline CDR1 LGHNA, CDR2 YSLEER. The ends lost 4 bases at V and 3 bases at J; junction bases unmatched: 6. The CDR3 loop spans 14 amino acids. CDR3: CASSPRQGGYEQYF. In DNA, the CDR3 is TGCGCCAGCAGCCCAAGACAGGGTGGCTACGAGCAGTACTTC.